This TCR beta chain was recovered during a study of T cells after yellow fever vaccination. The TCR cDNA carried a universal primer site and UMIs from 5'RACE template switching. TCRdb itself ran the 5' RACE reads through MiXCR, one entry per CDR3 protein. The repertoire consists of a few hundred thousand distinct CDR3 sequences, with approximately 16% occurring once and the leading ten covering around 16%. V lost 4 bases and J 6 bases, leaving 17 bases between the germline ends. This CDR3 has 15 residues. The TCR was taken from a man between 18 and 35 years old who received the YFV17D yellow fever vaccine. Sample: PBMCs, taken 5 days after the first yellow fever vaccination. The chain is built from TRBV23-1 and TRBJ2-3; tentatively, D is TRBD1 (5 bases). TRBV23-1 is flagged as an ORF with uncertain function. The CDR3 sequence is CASSPTEKDTDTQYF. CDR3 DNA: TGCGCCAGCAGTCCGACAGAAAAAGATACCGATACGCAGTATTTT.